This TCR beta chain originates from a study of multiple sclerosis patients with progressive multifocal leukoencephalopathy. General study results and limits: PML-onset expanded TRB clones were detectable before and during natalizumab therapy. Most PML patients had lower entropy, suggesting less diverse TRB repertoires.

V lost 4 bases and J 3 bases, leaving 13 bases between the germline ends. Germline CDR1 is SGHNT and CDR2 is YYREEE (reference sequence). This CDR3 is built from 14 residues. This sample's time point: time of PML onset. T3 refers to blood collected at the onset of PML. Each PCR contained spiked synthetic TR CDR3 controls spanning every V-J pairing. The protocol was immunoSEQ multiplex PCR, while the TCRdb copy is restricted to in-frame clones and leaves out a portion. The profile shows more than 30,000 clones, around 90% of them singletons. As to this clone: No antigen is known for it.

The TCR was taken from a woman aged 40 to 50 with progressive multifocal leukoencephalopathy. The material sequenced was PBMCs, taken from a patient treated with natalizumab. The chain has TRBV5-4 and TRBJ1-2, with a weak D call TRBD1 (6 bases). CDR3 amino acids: CASSRDTTDYGYTF. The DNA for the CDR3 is TGTGCCAGCAGCCGGGACACCACAGACTATGGCTACACCTTC.